This T cell receptor (beta chain) was profiled in a study of cytomegalovirus exposure and HLA in healthy donors (dated 2017 in TCRdb). Concerning the study at large: An earlier analysis of some 500 of the donors reported approximately 290 Gb of sequence data and 117 million unique TCR beta sequences from about 179 million T cells. An early release that covered about 600 HLA-typed donors contained about 300 gigabases of sequencing data and roughly 84 million unique TCR sequences. Of the roughly 400 genotyped donors, 65% to 90% were placed in the genetic ancestry cluster associated with self-reported Caucasian donors. The aim of the study was to test whether cataloging public T cell receptors could identify signatures of past pathogen exposure. Using immunosequencing, the study profiled T cell repertoires from 640 or so subjects and related those repertoires to cytomegalovirus serostatus. A separate validation cohort of roughly 130 different subjects was used in addition to the 666-subject first cohort. High-throughput TCR immunosequencing, statistical association of individual TCRs with disease status, and machine learning were combined to predict cytomegalovirus infection status. In a later analysis, previously published TCR beta repertoires from 670 or so donors were re-analyzed and high-resolution HLA genotyping was added so that TCR occurrence patterns could be studied. The later analysis used no new phenotypic data to find candidate immune exposures, relying instead on TCR beta sequences and their occurrence across donors. To decide whether each TCR beta V gene segment behaved as functional or pseudogenic, an earlier analysis of approximately 620 of the donors relied on high-throughput TCR beta sequencing. Donor age, sex, ethnicity and CMV serostatus were compiled together with the repertoire data. A later genetic analysis used genome-wide SNP genotypes for about 65% of the roughly 700 donors, treating that subset as a discovery cohort. All discovery cohort repertoires had been generated on a single sequencing platform. Class I and class II HLA loci were covered by the typing at four-digit resolution. The number of donors typed differed by locus, with roughly 620-630 for A, B, C, DRB1 and DQB1, around 500 for DQA1, nearly 610 for DPA1, and around 450 for DPB1. A few DR-DQ haplotypes were handled as single units for association and clustering because linkage in the cohort was strong. On average, roughly 240,000 unique TCR beta nucleotide sequences were sequenced per donor among 398 genotyped donors of the cohort, with roughly 19% of those sequences being non-productive. Findings and caveats that apply to the study as a whole: A later genetic analysis associated a missense DCLRE1C variant with V-gene and J-gene trimming of TCR beta chains, and an independent cohort replicated the association. In a later analysis, HLA-associated TCR beta chains were found to be more clonally expanded and to have lower generation probabilities than equally common non-associated chains. In the study, 150 to 200 TCR beta chains were listed as associated with cytomegalovirus. Linkage disequilibrium might explain the correlated functional status among segregating V segments, but an unknown experimental factor could not be excluded. Compared with the roughly 670-donor mean, donors in an Asian-associated ancestry cluster had fewer N-insertions in productive TCRs, according to a later genetic analysis. When HLA alleles, especially DR and DQ, strongly co-occurred, TCR associations were difficult to assign to individual alleles. Most TCR sequences were seen in very few donors, while some public TCRs were found in many individuals. In a later analysis, most CMV-associated TCR beta chains were found to appear HLA-restricted, with HLA associations seemingly driven largely by CMV exposure. At a false discovery rate of 0.05, a later analysis linked roughly 17,000 TCR beta sequences to specific HLA alleles. In vitro tests confirmed that a few of the cytomegalovirus-associated TCR beta chains recognize cytomegalovirus antigens. In this cohort, only TCR beta chains were sequenced, and detectable features were limited by the absence of alpha or paired-chain data. A further reported finding was that TCR beta sequences accurately predicted the HLA-A and HLA-B alleles for most subjects in the first cohort. Because HLA typing was unavailable for some donors at each locus, only the typed subset was used in association tests. In a later analysis, the rate of TCR association differed among HLA loci, with DRB1 alleles having the most associated TCRs and HLA-C alleles having the fewest. Because counts were too low, around 17 rarely observed V segments, including chromosome 9 orphons, were left out of the earlier analysis of about 620 of the donors. CMV serostatus was the only immune exposure information available for the cohort. In a later analysis, several top co-occurrence clusters were reported to appear linked to parvovirus B19, influenza, CMV and Epstein-Barr virus. The authors suggested that the approach could potentially be generalized to other disease states and immunological phenotypes. A group of highly shared sequence variants was considered likely to be a technical artifact of the sequencing pipeline. In an earlier analysis of some 500 of the donors, most TCR beta V segments were observed in productive rearrangements about 90% or about 30% of the time, broadly matching IMGT annotations. Presence/absence analyses assumed roughly uniform sequencing depth across donors, an assumption that may not hold. The classifier was reported to diagnose cytomegalovirus status with high specificity and sensitivity in both the original and validation cohorts.

In total, roughly 670 healthy bone marrow donors made up the cohort. Cohort members were all nominally healthy when sampled, although unrecorded immune exposures were likely present. The donor was CMV seronegative and was included in the group of a few hundred seronegative cohort members. Every donor gave a peripheral blood sample, and the peripheral blood mononuclear cells from that sample were used for TCR beta sequencing. The Qiagen DNeasy Blood Extraction Kit was used to extract genomic DNA from the blood cell samples. A word on this clone: Its specific antigen is unknown. The record has no base qualities; no much larger clone is one base away.

The library was generated by the immunoSEQ multiplex PCR assay. For the multiplex PCR, a mixture combining 60 forward primers for TCR Vbeta segments and 13 reverse primers for TCR Jbeta segments was used. Amplification of the CDR3 region of rearranged TCR beta genes was performed with a multiplex PCR assay on genomic DNA. Amplified TCR beta libraries were sequenced as 87-base-pair reads on the Illumina HiSeq System. The authors' pipeline ran thus. A later analysis counted approximately 74 million unique TCR beta chains across the 650 to 700 repertoires, and some 11 million of these chains were shared by at least two donors. Raw reads were error-corrected and collapsed into unique sequences with a nearest-neighbor algorithm that merged closely related sequences to remove PCR and sequencing errors. V, D and J gene segments were assigned by aligning CDR3 sequences to IMGT reference sequences. For a sequence to be retained, a match of at least six nucleotides was required to both a V gene segment and a J gene segment. Rearrangements were called productive when the CDR3 lacked stop codons and stayed in frame with V and J; all others were non-productive. CDR3 was defined by IMGT convention, running from the second conserved V-encoded cysteine to the conserved J-encoded phenylalanine. In an earlier analysis of more than 550 of the donors, sequences lacking an unambiguous match to a single V gene segment were excluded. In an earlier analysis of a few hundred of the donors, V segments were called functional above 56.7% productive rearrangements and were called segregating when the between-donor standard deviation exceeded 5%. A statistical classification framework was built for diagnosing cytomegalovirus status from the catalog of TCR beta chain sequences. In a later analysis, V and J genes were assigned by comparing TCR nucleotide sequences against IMGT/GENE-DB human TR gene sequences. In a later analysis, CDR3 sequences and most-parsimonious VDJ recombination scenarios were assigned using the TCRdist pipeline. In a later analysis, each TCR beta chain was defined by its CDR3 amino acid sequence together with its V-gene family, and reads lacking a unique V-gene family were excluded. A later analysis removed several hundred highly shared, low-generation-probability nucleotide sequences to deal with suspected cross-contamination and a sequencing artifact. For each public chain, a later analysis derived a clonal expansion index from normalized ranks of inferred template counts within each repertoire. Generation probabilities in a later analysis came from a VDJ recombination model fitted to out-of-frame rearrangements, and those results were checked against IGoR. Hypergeometric tests were used in a later analysis to score TCR-TCR, TCR-HLA and TCR-CMV co-occurrence, with a repertoire-size bias correction applied to the TCR pairs. To estimate false discovery rates, a later analysis permuted the HLA or CMV assignments 20 times. In a later analysis, co-occurring TCRs were grouped using DBSCAN, with TCRdist sequence similarity added in when clustering inside HLA-allele-positive subsets. Repertoires with fewer than 30,000 or more than 120,000 public chains, plus five repertoires with anomalous nucleotide sharing, were excluded from co-occurrence clustering. TCRdb stores this immuneACCESS table with in-frame sequences only. Part of the clones is absent; in the studies checked, under half of the shortfall reflects unresolved V genes, and no reason is known for the rest. V and J calls and clone size follow that table, whereas D and trimming were derived from the DNA. Across this sample there are some 180,000 clones, with 76% seen only once. The ten largest make up around 1.6% of the sample.

The source material was PBMCs. The sequence was obtained from a man younger than 35 in good health and CMV-seronegative.

The CDR3 protein sequence reads: CASSLGTSGQETQYF. The nucleotide sequence is TGCGCCAGCAGCCTCGGGACTAGCGGACAAGAGACCCAGTACTTC. The V and J genes are TRBV4-1 and TRBJ2-5, with TRBD2 matching 11 junction bases. The germline V gene yields MGHRA for CDR1 and YSYEKL for CDR2. After removal of 4 bases from V and 2 bases from J, the junction retains 3 bases not matched to a gene. Spanning cysteine to phenylalanine, the CDR3 consists of 15 amino acids. Only the CDR3 DNA stays, 45 bases, in frame from base 1.